The T cell receptor (beta chain) described here comes from a study of neurological immune-mediated disorders. Trimming left V 9 bases short and J 5 bases short, with 17 bases between. CDR1 MNHEY and CDR2 SVGEGT come from the germline V gene. CDR3 size: 13 residues. Remarks on this clonotype: A much larger clone differs from this one at a single base, so this may be a read error.

Template-switch 5'RACE cDNA synthesis added a 10-nucleotide unique molecular identifier. TCRdb re-analysed the 5' RACE reads in MiXCR, keeping a single row per CDR3 protein. The profile covers approximately 87,000 distinct CDR3 sequences, with roughly 15% appearing a single time and 6% to 7% taken by the ten largest. The TCR comes from a woman in her forties or fifties in good health. Sequenced sample: PBMCs. The chain couples TRBV6-2 or TRBV6-3 to TRBJ2-7; tentatively, D is TRBD1 or TRBD2 (5 bases each). The CDR3 DNA reads TGTGCCAGTCGCGGGTCATGCAGGGACGAGCAGTACTTC. Residues: CASRGSCRDEQYF.